These T cell receptor beta chains were read from a single sample in a study of OX40 agonist ivuxolimab in advanced cancers. Measured with immunoSEQ multiplex PCR; TCRdb has only the in-frame clones, and not every one. This repertoire shows roughly 15,000 clones, more than 75% found once; its top ten account for under 70%. The input for sequencing was CD4+ or CD8+ T cells sorted from blood, taken in a trial of the OX40 agonist ivuxolimab. The receptors were sampled from an adult with an advanced solid tumor such as melanoma, head and neck, liver or kidney cancer. Each CDR3 is given with its conserved first and last residue. The order of the fields is D gene, CDR3 length, V gene, clone size, J gene, CDR3 protein, CDR3 DNA. D genes are given only for firm matches. Expanded clones are given a class, and other clones once, few, many or no size at all.

D gene: -
CDR3 length: 17
V gene: TRBV6-1
clone size: -
J gene: TRBJ1-5
CDR3 protein: CASSEEEFFSWLQPQHF
CDR3 DNA: TGTGCCAGCAGTGAAGAGGAGTTCTTTTCTTGGCTTCAGCCCCAGCATTTT

D gene: -
CDR3 length: 16
V gene: TRBV7-8
clone size: -
J gene: TRBJ2-6
CDR3 protein: CASSLGGAAGANVLTF
CDR3 DNA: TGTGCCAGCAGCTTAGGGGGGGCGGCTGGGGCCAACGTCCTGACTTTC

D gene: TRBD2
CDR3 length: 14
V gene: TRBV11-3
clone size: -
J gene: TRBJ2-1
CDR3 protein: CASSLIGGGNEQFF
CDR3 DNA: TGTGCCAGCAGCTTAATCGGGGGAGGGAATGAGCAGTTCTTC

D gene: -
CDR3 length: 13
V gene: TRBV11-3
clone size: -
J gene: TRBJ2-7
CDR3 protein: CASSLGRGYEQYF
CDR3 DNA: TGTGCCAGCAGCCTAGGGCGCGGTTACGAGCAGTACTTC

D gene: -
CDR3 length: 13
V gene: TRBV7-2
clone size: -
J gene: TRBJ2-1
CDR3 protein: CASSLTGGSMGFF
CDR3 DNA: TGTGCCAGCAGCCTAACCGGGGGCAGCATGGGGTTCTTC

D gene: -
CDR3 length: 14
V gene: TRBV11-3
clone size: medium-sized
J gene: TRBJ1-5
CDR3 protein: CATSKAGLGQPQHF
CDR3 DNA: TGTGCTACTTCAAAGGCAGGGTTGGGTCAGCCCCAGCATTTT

D gene: -
CDR3 length: 15
V gene: TRBV5-6
clone size: -
J gene: TRBJ2-2
CDR3 protein: CASTAGWAGTGELFF
CDR3 DNA: TGTGCCAGCACCGCCGGGTGGGCGGGCACCGGGGAGCTGTTTTTT

D gene: TRBD1
CDR3 length: 14
V gene: TRBV9
clone size: -
J gene: TRBJ2-7
CDR3 protein: CASSAGQETYEQYF
CDR3 DNA: TGTGCCAGCAGCGCTGGACAGGAGACCTACGAGCAGTACTTC

D gene: -
CDR3 length: 16
V gene: TRBV4-2
clone size: -
J gene: TRBJ1-4
CDR3 protein: CASSQEIGVANEKLFF
CDR3 DNA: TGTGCCAGCAGCCAAGAGATAGGTGTAGCTAATGAAAAACTGTTTTTT

D gene: -
CDR3 length: 20
V gene: TRBV18
clone size: -
J gene: TRBJ2-7
CDR3 protein: CASSPGFPHEGWKGSYEQYF
CDR3 DNA: TGTGCCAGCTCACCGGGGTTCCCCCATGAAGGATGGAAAGGGTCCTACGAGCAGTACTTC

D gene: -
CDR3 length: 14
V gene: TRBV11-2
clone size: -
J gene: TRBJ2-7
CDR3 protein: CASSLDRVRYEQYF
CDR3 DNA: TGTGCCAGCAGCTTAGACAGGGTTCGTTACGAGCAGTACTTC

D gene: -
CDR3 length: 16
V gene: TRBV6-6
clone size: -
J gene: TRBJ1-5
CDR3 protein: CASSYSGQGVGQPQHF
CDR3 DNA: TGTGCCAGCAGTTACTCAGGTCAAGGGGTCGGGCAGCCCCAGCATTTT

D gene: TRBD2
CDR3 length: 14
V gene: TRBV5-4
clone size: -
J gene: TRBJ2-5
CDR3 protein: CASSGSGGQETQYF
CDR3 DNA: TGTGCCAGCAGCGGCAGCGGGGGACAAGAGACCCAGTACTTC

D gene: -
CDR3 length: 12
V gene: TRBV11-3
clone size: -
J gene: TRBJ2-1
CDR3 protein: CASSLGRNEQFF
CDR3 DNA: TGTGCCAGCAGCTTAGGCAGGAATGAGCAGTTCTTC

D gene: -
CDR3 length: 13
V gene: TRBV27
clone size: few
J gene: TRBJ2-1
CDR3 protein: CASSLYPRGEQFF
CDR3 DNA: TGTGCCAGCAGTTTATACCCGCGGGGTGAGCAGTTCTTC

D gene: -
CDR3 length: 15
V gene: TRBV4-3
clone size: -
J gene: TRBJ2-7
CDR3 protein: CASSQDRGRNYEQYF
CDR3 DNA: TGCGCCAGCAGCCAAGACCGGGGGAGGAACTACGAGCAGTACTTC

D gene: TRBD1
CDR3 length: 13
V gene: TRBV29-1
clone size: -
J gene: TRBJ1-2
CDR3 protein: CSARDSIDYGYTF
CDR3 DNA: TGCAGCGCCCGGGACAGCATAGACTATGGCTACACCTTC

D gene: TRBD2
CDR3 length: 18
V gene: TRBV9
clone size: -
J gene: TRBJ2-1
CDR3 protein: CASSTGTSGRSSYNEQFF
CDR3 DNA: TGTGCCAGCAGCACAGGGACTAGCGGGAGGTCCTCCTACAATGAGCAGTTCTTC

D gene: -
CDR3 length: 15
V gene: TRBV7-7
clone size: -
J gene: TRBJ2-1
CDR3 protein: CASSLEWSSYNEQFF
CDR3 DNA: TGTGCCAGCAGCTTAGAGTGGAGCTCCTACAATGAGCAGTTCTTC

D gene: -
CDR3 length: 15
V gene: TRBV4-3
clone size: -
J gene: TRBJ1-2
CDR3 protein: CASSQAATGFIGYTF
CDR3 DNA: TGCGCCAGCAGCCAAGCCGCTACAGGGTTTATTGGCTACACCTTC

D gene: -
CDR3 length: 16
V gene: TRBV4-1
clone size: once
J gene: TRBJ2-2
CDR3 protein: CASSQLGASNTGELFF
CDR3 DNA: TGCGCCAGCAGCCAATTGGGGGCTTCGAACACCGGGGAGCTGTTTTTT

D gene: -
CDR3 length: 17
V gene: TRBV6-1
clone size: -
J gene: TRBJ2-5
CDR3 protein: CASSEFGDLEELETQYF
CDR3 DNA: TGTGCCAGCAGTGAATTTGGGGACCTAGAGGAGCTGGAGACCCAGTACTTC

D gene: TRBD1
CDR3 length: 14
V gene: TRBV4-3
clone size: -
J gene: TRBJ2-7
CDR3 protein: CASSHGTGINEQYF
CDR3 DNA: TGCGCCAGCAGCCATGGGACAGGGATCAACGAGCAGTACTTC

D gene: -
CDR3 length: 24
V gene: TRBV28
clone size: -
J gene: TRBJ2-7
CDR3 protein: CASSLRWAGTEFPGLGESPYEQYF
CDR3 DNA: TGTGCCAGCAGTTTGCGTTGGGCCGGGACAGAGTTCCCGGGACTAGGGGAATCCCCCTACGAGCAGTACTTC

D gene: -
CDR3 length: 16
V gene: TRBV7-8
clone size: -
J gene: TRBJ2-1
CDR3 protein: CASSLSVLSPNNEQFF
CDR3 DNA: TGTGCCAGCAGCTTATCGGTTCTATCGCCAAACAATGAGCAGTTCTTC

D gene: -
CDR3 length: 12
V gene: TRBV9
clone size: few
J gene: TRBJ1-1
CDR3 protein: CASSAGGTEAFF
CDR3 DNA: TGTGCCAGCAGCGCCGGTGGTACTGAAGCTTTCTTT

D gene: -
CDR3 length: 17
V gene: TRBV7-9
clone size: -
J gene: TRBJ1-2
CDR3 protein: CASSSTSTVLDYYGYTF
CDR3 DNA: TGTGCCAGCAGCTCCACCTCGACCGTTCTGGACTACTATGGCTACACCTTC

D gene: -
CDR3 length: 12
V gene: TRBV5-4
clone size: few
J gene: TRBJ2-7
CDR3 protein: CASSLATYEQYF
CDR3 DNA: TGTGCCAGCAGCTTGGCCACCTACGAGCAGTACTTC

D gene: -
CDR3 length: 14
V gene: TRBV27
clone size: -
J gene: TRBJ1-2
CDR3 protein: CASSLAGRNYGYTF
CDR3 DNA: TGTGCCAGCAGTTTAGCAGGCAGAAACTATGGCTACACCTTC

D gene: -
CDR3 length: 12
V gene: TRBV6-6
clone size: few
J gene: TRBJ2-3
CDR3 protein: CASSPSTDTQYF
CDR3 DNA: TGTGCCAGCAGCCCTAGCACAGATACGCAGTATTTT

D gene: TRBD1
CDR3 length: 14
V gene: TRBV7-8
clone size: once
J gene: TRBJ2-1
CDR3 protein: CASSLGTGGNEQFF
CDR3 DNA: TGTGCCAGCAGCTTAGGTACAGGGGGGAATGAGCAGTTCTTC

D gene: -
CDR3 length: 12
V gene: TRBV9
clone size: -
J gene: TRBJ2-7
CDR3 protein: CASSVSGDEQYF
CDR3 DNA: TGTGCCAGCAGCGTATCGGGGGACGAGCAGTACTTC

D gene: -
CDR3 length: 13
V gene: TRBV5-4
clone size: -
J gene: TRBJ1-4
CDR3 protein: CASSLDGTEKLFF
CDR3 DNA: TGTGCCAGCAGCTTGGATGGGACTGAAAAACTGTTTTTT

D gene: TRBD1
CDR3 length: 18
V gene: TRBV27
clone size: -
J gene: TRBJ1-1
CDR3 protein: CASSYRDRGLLMNTEAFF
CDR3 DNA: TGTGCCAGCAGTTACCGGGACAGGGGATTACTTATGAACACTGAAGCTTTCTTT

D gene: TRBD2
CDR3 length: 15
V gene: TRBV10-3
clone size: -
J gene: TRBJ2-7
CDR3 protein: CAISDEASGHYEQYF
CDR3 DNA: TGTGCCATCTCCGACGAGGCTAGCGGGCATTACGAGCAGTACTTC

D gene: -
CDR3 length: 19
V gene: TRBV19
clone size: -
J gene: TRBJ2-6
CDR3 protein: CASSPLFGPSRSGANVLTF
CDR3 DNA: TGTGCCAGTAGTCCCCTCTTTGGCCCTTCCCGCTCTGGGGCCAACGTCCTGACTTTC

D gene: -
CDR3 length: 13
V gene: TRBV11-1
clone size: once
J gene: TRBJ2-7
CDR3 protein: CASSFRDSYEQYF
CDR3 DNA: TGTGCCAGCAGCTTTAGAGACTCCTACGAGCAGTACTTC

D gene: -
CDR3 length: 14
V gene: TRBV4-3
clone size: -
J gene: TRBJ2-7
CDR3 protein: CASSQVWGGNEQYF
CDR3 DNA: TGCGCCAGCAGCCAAGTTTGGGGGGGCAACGAGCAGTACTTC

D gene: -
CDR3 length: 14
V gene: TRBV4-3
clone size: -
J gene: TRBJ1-1
CDR3 protein: CASSQDPRGTEAFF
CDR3 DNA: TGCGCCAGCAGCCAAGATCCAAGAGGCACTGAAGCTTTCTTT

D gene: TRBD1
CDR3 length: 17
V gene: TRBV19
clone size: -
J gene: TRBJ1-4
CDR3 protein: CVNGGQGAPATNEKLFF
CDR3 DNA: TGTGTCAATGGGGGGCAGGGGGCTCCAGCGACTAATGAAAAACTGTTTTTT

D gene: -
CDR3 length: 15
V gene: TRBV15
clone size: -
J gene: TRBJ1-1
CDR3 protein: CATSNPKAGSPEAFF
CDR3 DNA: TGTGCCACCAGCAATCCAAAGGCCGGTAGCCCTGAAGCTTTCTTT

D gene: -
CDR3 length: 14
V gene: TRBV4-3
clone size: -
J gene: TRBJ2-1
CDR3 protein: CASSQGQGTMEQFF
CDR3 DNA: TGCGCCAGCAGCCAAGGACAGGGGACTATGGAGCAGTTCTTC